Listed here are 8 T cell receptor beta chains from one sample, sequenced in a study of OX40 agonist ivuxolimab in advanced cancers. The protocol used for the library was the immunoSEQ multiplex PCR assay. TCRdb stores this immuneACCESS table with in-frame sequences only. Part of the clones is absent; in the studies checked, under half of the shortfall reflects unresolved V genes, and no reason is known for the rest. A total of 92,000 or so clones appear in this sample, 70% to 85% of them only once. The ten largest clonotypes hold around 5.8% of the sample. Sequences were derived from CD4+ or CD8+ T cells sorted from blood, sampled in a trial of the OX40 agonist ivuxolimab. Receptors originate from an adult with an advanced solid tumor such as melanoma, head and neck, liver or kidney cancer.

The chain combines TRBV5-1 with TRBJ1-1, with D uncertain. Looked up from germline, CDR1 is SGHRS and CDR2 is YFSETQ. The CDR3 consists of 13 residues. V was trimmed by 4 bases and J by 2 bases, leaving 9 bases between them. The CDR3 protein is CASSEILNTEAFF. As DNA, the CDR3 is TGCGCCAGCAGCGAAATTTTAAACACTGAAGCTTTCTTT.

The chain has TRBV21-1 and TRBJ2-5; TRBD1 was called by the table and not checked on the DNA. TRBV21-1 is annotated as a pseudogene. The CDR3 runs 20 residues. CDR3 amino acids: CASSKKGGLAGLPQGETQYF. As DNA, the CDR3 is TGTGCCAGCAGCAAAAAAGGTGGGCTAGCAGGGCTTCCCCAGGGGGAGACCCAGTACTTC.

This clone occurred a few times. V usage is TRBV18 and J usage is TRBJ1-2; D uncertain. Trimming stripped 0 bases from V and 4 bases from J, with 9 bases between. Germline V gene data show CDR1 as KGHSH and CDR2 as LQKENI. The CDR3 covers 14 residues. The CDR3 DNA reads as TGTGCCAGCTCACCACCGGTGGACGGCTATGGCTACACCTTC. Translating it yields CASSPPVDGYGYTF.

This clone was detected once. The V call is TRBV19, the J call TRBJ1-1; the match to TRBD1 covers 8 bases. CDR3 length: 13 amino acids. The J segment lost 14 bases and the V segment lost 4 bases, leaving 12 bases of the junction unmatched. Germline V gene sequence: CDR1 LNHDA, CDR2 SQIVND (reference sequence). The CDR3 loop is CASSTTGEKDRFF. The CDR3 DNA is TGTGCCAGTAGTACGACAGGGGAAAAAGATAGATTCTTT.

The J gene is TRBJ1-2, the V gene TRBV29-1; 12 positions agree with TRBD1. Trimming took 4 bases from V and 8 from J; bases not matched to a gene: 5. Germline V gives CDR1 SQVTM, CDR2 ANQGSEA. The CDR3 is 13 amino acids. The CDR3 DNA follows: TGCAGCGTTGCCGGGACAGGGGGCGAAGGCTACACCTTC. It translates to CSVAGTGGEGYTF.

V is TRBV10-3 and J is TRBJ2-3; 7 nucleotides line up with TRBD2. The CDR3 has 16 residues. With 0 bases clipped from V and 4 bases from J, the junction kept 7 bases outside the gene matches. The germline gives CDR1 ENHRY, CDR2 SYGVKD. The CDR3 here is CAISESGGRGSDTQYF. CDR3 in DNA: TGTGCCATCAGTGAGTCTGGCGGGAGAGGTTCAGATACGCAGTATTTT.

V and J are TRBV5-4 and TRBJ2-3, with 9 bases aligning to TRBD2. The V segment lost 1 base and the J segment 3 bases; nucleotides outside the gene matches: 6. Germline V gene data show CDR1 as SGHNT and CDR2 as YYREEE (reference sequence). The CDR3 extends over 16 amino acids. In DNA form, the CDR3 reads TGTGCCAGCAGCTTGTACGGCGGGGGGGGAACAGATACGCAGTATTTT. It yields the protein CASSLYGGGGTDTQYF. Based on the CDR3 plus reference TRBV5-4 and TRBJ2-3, the full variable domain is ETGVTQSPTHLIKTRGQQVTLRCSSQSGHNTVSWYQQALGQGPQFIFQYYREEENGRGNFPPRFSGLQFPNYSSELNVNALELDDSALYLCASSLYGGGGTDTQYFGPGTRLTVL.

This rearrangement joins TRBV9 to TRBJ2-2; 7 nucleotides align to TRBD2. J lost 6 bases, V lost 3 bases, and 5 bases had no gene match. CDR1 is SGDLS, CDR2 YYNGEE, per germline. This CDR3 contains 14 residues. CDR3 sequence (DNA): TGTGCCAGCAGCGCAGGGAGGGTTGCCGGGGAGCTGTTTTTT. Amino acids: CASSAGRVAGELFF.